This T cell receptor (beta chain) derives from a study of graft-versus-host responses after intestinal transplantation. In the study overall: Transplants given to recipients were multivisceral, liver-intestinal, or isolated intestinal. Anti-thymocyte globulin induction, then tacrolimus and steroids for around 3 years, went to all recipients. Broader study findings: GvH clones were identified in recipient marrow, with some first appearing in ileum or blood. Individuals who had graft-donor T cell macrochimerism had allografts that showed high graft-versus-host to host-versus-graft clonal ratios.

The repertoire was sequenced with immunoSEQ multiplex PCR; TCRdb's copy has only in-frame clones and lacks some. Here the sample spans over 90,000 clones, 90% to 95% being singletons. Worth noting for this clone: Antigen unknown.

The germline V gene has CDR1 LGHNT and CDR2 FRNRAP. This CDR3 is built from 14 residues. The ends were cut back, 2 bases at V and 6 bases at J, with 13 bases in the middle. The receptor was isolated from a human donor who received an intestinal transplant. The chain couples TRBV12-5 to TRBJ1-1; unclear D gene. The sample here was unstimulated CD8+ T cells sorted from spleen or lymph node cells, taken before intestinal transplant. The CDR3 nucleotides are TGTGCTAGTGGTTTGACGGAACGGAGGTCTGAAGCTTTCTTT. This encodes CASGLTERRSEAFF.